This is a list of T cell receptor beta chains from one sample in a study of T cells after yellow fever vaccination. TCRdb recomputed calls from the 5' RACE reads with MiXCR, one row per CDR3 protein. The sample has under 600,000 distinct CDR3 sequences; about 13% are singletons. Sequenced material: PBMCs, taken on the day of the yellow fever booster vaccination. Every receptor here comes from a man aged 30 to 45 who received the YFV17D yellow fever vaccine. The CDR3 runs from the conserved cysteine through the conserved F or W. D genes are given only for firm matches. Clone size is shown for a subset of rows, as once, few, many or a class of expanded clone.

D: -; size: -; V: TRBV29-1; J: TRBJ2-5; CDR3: CSVAGSSETQYF; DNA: TGCAGCGTTGCGGGAAGCTCGGAGACCCAGTACTTC
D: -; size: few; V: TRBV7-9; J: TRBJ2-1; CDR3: CASSLVRVSYNEQFF; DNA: TGTGCCAGCAGCTTAGTGAGGGTGTCCTACAATGAGCAGTTCTTC
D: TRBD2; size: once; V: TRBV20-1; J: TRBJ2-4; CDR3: CSARASGRENIQYF; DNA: TGCAGTGCTAGGGCTAGCGGGAGGGAAAACATTCAGTACTTC
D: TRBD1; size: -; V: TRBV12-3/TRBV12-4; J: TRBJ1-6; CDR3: CASRLGDRYNSPLHF; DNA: TGTGCCAGCAGGTTAGGGGACAGATATAATTCACCCCTCCACTTT
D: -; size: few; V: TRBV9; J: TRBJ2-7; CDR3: CASSLGTDFSYEQYF; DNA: TGTGCCAGCAGCCTGGGGACTGACTTCTCCTACGAGCAGTACTTC
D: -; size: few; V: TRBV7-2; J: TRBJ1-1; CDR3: CASSVYTEAFF; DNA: TGTGCCAGCAGCGTCTACACTGAAGCTTTCTTT
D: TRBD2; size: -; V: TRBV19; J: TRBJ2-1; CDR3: CASSPRTRLADEQFF; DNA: TGTGCCAGTAGTCCTCGGACTAGGTTAGCGGATGAGCAGTTCTTC
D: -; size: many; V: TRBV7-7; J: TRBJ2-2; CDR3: CASSLASSGAGELFF; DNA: TGTGCTAGCAGCTTAGCGTCCTCAGGCGCCGGGGAGCTGTTTTTT
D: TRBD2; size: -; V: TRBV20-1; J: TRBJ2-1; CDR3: CCAWTSGADYHDEQFF; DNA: TGCTGTGCCTGGACTAGCGGGGCTGATTACCACGATGAGCAGTTCTTC
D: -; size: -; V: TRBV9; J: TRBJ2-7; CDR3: CASSVGGDGEQYF; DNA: TGTGCCAGCAGCGTAGGGGGGGACGGCGAGCAGTACTTC
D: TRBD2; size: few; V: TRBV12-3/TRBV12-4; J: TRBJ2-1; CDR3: CASSLRLAGGDEQFF; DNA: TGTGCCAGCAGTTTACGCCTAGCGGGCGGCGATGAGCAGTTCTTC
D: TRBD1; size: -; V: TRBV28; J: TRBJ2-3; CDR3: CASSGDRGLIGYTDTQYF; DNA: TGTGCCAGCAGTGGGGACAGGGGGCTGATTGGTTACACAGATACGCAGTATTTT
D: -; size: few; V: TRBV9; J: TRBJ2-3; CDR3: CASSVGASRFETQYF; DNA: TGTGCCAGCAGCGTAGGAGCTAGCCGGTTCGAAACGCAGTATTTT
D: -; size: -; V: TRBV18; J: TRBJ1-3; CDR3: CASSPLSSGNTIYF; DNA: TGTGCCAGCTCACCCCTCTCCTCTGGAAACACCATATATTTT
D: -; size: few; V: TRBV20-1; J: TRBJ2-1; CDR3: CSARDHRDSYNEQFF; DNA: TGCAGTGCTAGAGATCATCGGGACTCATACAATGAGCAGTTCTTC
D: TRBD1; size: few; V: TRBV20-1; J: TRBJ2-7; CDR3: CSARDGQGGYDEQYF; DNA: TGCAGTGCTAGAGACGGACAGGGGGGGTACGACGAGCAGTACTTC
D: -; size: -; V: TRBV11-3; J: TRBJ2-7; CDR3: CASSLSGQQGFYEQYF; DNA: TGTGCCAGCAGCTTATCGGGGCAACAGGGTTTCTACGAGCAGTACTTC
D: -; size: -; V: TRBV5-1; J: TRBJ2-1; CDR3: CASSFRGNGNNEQFF; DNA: TGCGCCAGCAGCTTTAGAGGGAACGGAAACAATGAGCAGTTCTTC
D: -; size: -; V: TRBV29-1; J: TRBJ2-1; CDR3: CSVDQVGNEQFF; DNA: TGCAGCGTTGATCAAGTGGGCAATGAGCAGTTCTTC
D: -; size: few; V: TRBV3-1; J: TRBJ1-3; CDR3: CASSVYRDGPSGNTIYF; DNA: TGTGCCAGCAGCGTATACCGGGACGGACCCTCTGGAAACACCATATATTTT
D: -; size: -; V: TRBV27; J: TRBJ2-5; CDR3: CASRLGGTQYF; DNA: TGTGCCAGCAGATTAGGGGGGACCCAGTACTTC
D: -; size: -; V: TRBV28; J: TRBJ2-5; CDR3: CASTLPGPRSETQYF; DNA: TGTGCCAGCACCCTCCCCGGTCCACGCTCGGAGACCCAGTACTTC
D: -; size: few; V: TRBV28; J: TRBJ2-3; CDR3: CASSFRDGVTDTQYF; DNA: TGTGCCAGCAGTTTCCGAGATGGGGTTACAGATACGCAGTATTTT
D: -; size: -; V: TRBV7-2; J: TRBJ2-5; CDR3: CASSFEAEGTQYF; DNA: TGTGCCAGCAGCTTCGAGGCCGAGGGGACCCAGTACTTC
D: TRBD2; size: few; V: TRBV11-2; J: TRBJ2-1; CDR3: CASSSGLARYNEQFF; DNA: TGTGCCAGCAGCTCAGGACTAGCGCGTTACAATGAGCAGTTCTTC
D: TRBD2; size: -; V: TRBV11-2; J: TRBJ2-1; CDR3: CASSSRLAGDNEQFF; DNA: TGTGCCAGCAGCTCGCGACTAGCGGGGGACAATGAGCAGTTCTTC
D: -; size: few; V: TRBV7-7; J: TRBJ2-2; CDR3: CASSLGASKGELFF; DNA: TGTGCCAGCAGCTTAGGAGCGTCCAAGGGGGAGCTGTTTTTT
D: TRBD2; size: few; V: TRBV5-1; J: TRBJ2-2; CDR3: CASSPRTSGNSNTGELFF; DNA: TGCGCCAGCAGCCCAAGGACTAGCGGGAACTCGAACACCGGGGAGCTGTTTTTT
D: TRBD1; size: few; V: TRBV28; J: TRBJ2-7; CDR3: CASRSGQGNAYEQYF; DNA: TGTGCCAGCAGATCGGGACAGGGGAACGCCTACGAGCAGTACTTC
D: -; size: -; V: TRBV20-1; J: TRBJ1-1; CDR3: CSAMAVNTEAFF; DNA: TGCAGTGCTATGGCGGTGAACACTGAAGCTTTCTTT
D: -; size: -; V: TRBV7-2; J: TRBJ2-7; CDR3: CASTISGAGALGEQYF; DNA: TGTGCCAGCACCATTTCCGGGGCAGGGGCCCTGGGGGAGCAGTACTTC
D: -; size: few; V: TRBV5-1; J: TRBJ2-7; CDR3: CASSPGDFYEQYF; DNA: TGCGCCAGCAGCCCTGGGGACTTCTACGAGCAGTACTTC
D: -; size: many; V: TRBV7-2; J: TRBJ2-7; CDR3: CASSWDPTGRYEQYF; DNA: TGTGCCAGCAGCTGGGATCCGACGGGGAGGTACGAGCAGTACTTC
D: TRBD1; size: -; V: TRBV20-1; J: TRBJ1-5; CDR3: CSARALSGGQPQHF; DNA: TGCAGTGCTAGAGCCCTTTCAGGGGGTCAGCCCCAGCATTTT
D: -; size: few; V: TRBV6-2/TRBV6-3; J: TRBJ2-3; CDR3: CASSYAGGQGRHTQYF; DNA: TGTGCCAGCAGTTACGCCGGAGGCCAGGGGCGGCATACGCAGTATTTT
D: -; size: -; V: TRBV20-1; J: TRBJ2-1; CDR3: CSARVLYHSYNEQFF; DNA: TGCAGTGCTAGAGTCCTGTACCACTCCTACAATGAGCAGTTCTTC
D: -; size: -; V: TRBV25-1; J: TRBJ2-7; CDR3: CASSAALRGSLDSEQYF; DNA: TGTGCCAGCAGTGCCGCCCTCAGGGGAAGTCTCGACAGCGAGCAGTACTTC
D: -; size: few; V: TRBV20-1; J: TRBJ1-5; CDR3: CSARNLGANQPQHF; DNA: TGCAGTGCTAGAAACTTGGGGGCAAATCAGCCCCAGCATTTT
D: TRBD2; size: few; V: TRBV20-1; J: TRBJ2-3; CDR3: CSARSSGGADTQYF; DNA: TGCAGTGCTAGATCCTCCGGGGGGGCAGATACGCAGTATTTT
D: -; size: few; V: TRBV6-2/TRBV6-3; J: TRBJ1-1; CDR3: CASRAPGQMNTEAFF; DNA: TGTGCCAGCAGGGCACCGGGACAAATGAACACTGAAGCTTTCTTT
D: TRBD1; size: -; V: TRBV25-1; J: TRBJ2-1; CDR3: CASRRGGTGGVDEQFF; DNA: TGTGCCAGCAGGCGCGGGGGGACAGGGGGCGTAGATGAGCAGTTCTTC
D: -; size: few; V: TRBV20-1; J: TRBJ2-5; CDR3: CSAPDSQETQYF; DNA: TGCAGTGCCCCCGACTCCCAGGAGACCCAGTACTTC
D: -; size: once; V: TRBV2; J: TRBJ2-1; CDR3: CASSEGIAGYNEQFF; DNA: TGTGCCAGCAGTGAAGGAATAGCCGGCTACAATGAGCAGTTCTTC
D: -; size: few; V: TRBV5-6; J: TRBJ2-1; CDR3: CASSLLLSEQFF; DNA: TGTGCCAGCAGCTTGTTGCTCAGTGAGCAGTTCTTC
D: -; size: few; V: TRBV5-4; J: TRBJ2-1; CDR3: CASGLQFTNEQFF; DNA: TGTGCCAGCGGATTACAGTTTACCAATGAGCAGTTCTTC
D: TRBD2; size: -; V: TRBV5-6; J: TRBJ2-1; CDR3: CASSPDGLAREQFF; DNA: TGTGCCAGCAGCCCAGATGGACTAGCGCGAGAGCAGTTCTTC
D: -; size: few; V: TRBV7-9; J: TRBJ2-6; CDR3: CASSLGSTGQGFLTF; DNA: TGTGCCAGCAGCTTAGGATCTACAGGGCAAGGTTTCCTGACTTTC
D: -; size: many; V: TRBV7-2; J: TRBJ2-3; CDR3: CASRGTDTQYF; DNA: TGTGCCAGCAGGGGCACAGATACGCAGTATTTT
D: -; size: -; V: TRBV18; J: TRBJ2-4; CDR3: CASSSRTGLAKNIQYF; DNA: TGTGCCAGCTCATCCAGAACAGGGCTAGCCAAAAACATTCAGTACTTC
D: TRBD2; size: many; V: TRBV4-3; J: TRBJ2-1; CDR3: CASSQERSGSKGNEQFF; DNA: TGCGCCAGCAGCCAAGAACGGAGCGGGAGTAAGGGTAATGAGCAGTTCTTC